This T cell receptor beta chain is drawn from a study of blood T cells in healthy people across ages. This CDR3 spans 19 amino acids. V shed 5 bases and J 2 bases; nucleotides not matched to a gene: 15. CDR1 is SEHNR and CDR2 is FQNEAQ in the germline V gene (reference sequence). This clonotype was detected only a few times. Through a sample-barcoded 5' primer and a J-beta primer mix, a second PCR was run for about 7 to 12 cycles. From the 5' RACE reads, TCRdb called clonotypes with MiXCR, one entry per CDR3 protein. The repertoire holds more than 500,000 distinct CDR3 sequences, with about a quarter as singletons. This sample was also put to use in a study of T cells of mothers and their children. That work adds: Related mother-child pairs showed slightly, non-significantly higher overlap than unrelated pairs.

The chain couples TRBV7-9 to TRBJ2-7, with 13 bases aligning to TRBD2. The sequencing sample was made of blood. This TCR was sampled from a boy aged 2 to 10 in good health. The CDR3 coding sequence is TGTGCCAGCAGCCCACAAATTCCCACTAGCGGGGGGGGAACCTACGAGCAGTACTTC. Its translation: CASSPQIPTSGGGTYEQYF.